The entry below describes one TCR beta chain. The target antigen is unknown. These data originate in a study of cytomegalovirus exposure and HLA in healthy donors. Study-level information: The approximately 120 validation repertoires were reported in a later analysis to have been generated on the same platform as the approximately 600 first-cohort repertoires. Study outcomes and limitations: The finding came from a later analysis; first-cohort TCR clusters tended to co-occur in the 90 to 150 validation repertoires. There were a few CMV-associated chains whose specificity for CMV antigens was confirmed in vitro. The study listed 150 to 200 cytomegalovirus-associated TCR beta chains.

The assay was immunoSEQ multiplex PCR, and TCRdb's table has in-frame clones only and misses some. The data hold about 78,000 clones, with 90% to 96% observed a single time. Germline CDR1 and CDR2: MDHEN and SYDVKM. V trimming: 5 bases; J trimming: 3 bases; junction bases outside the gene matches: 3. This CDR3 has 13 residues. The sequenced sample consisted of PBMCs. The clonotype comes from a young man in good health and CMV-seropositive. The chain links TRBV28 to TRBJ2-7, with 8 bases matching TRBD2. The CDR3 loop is CASSQRESYEQYF. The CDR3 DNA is TGTGCCAGCAGTCAGCGGGAGAGCTACGAGCAGTACTTC.